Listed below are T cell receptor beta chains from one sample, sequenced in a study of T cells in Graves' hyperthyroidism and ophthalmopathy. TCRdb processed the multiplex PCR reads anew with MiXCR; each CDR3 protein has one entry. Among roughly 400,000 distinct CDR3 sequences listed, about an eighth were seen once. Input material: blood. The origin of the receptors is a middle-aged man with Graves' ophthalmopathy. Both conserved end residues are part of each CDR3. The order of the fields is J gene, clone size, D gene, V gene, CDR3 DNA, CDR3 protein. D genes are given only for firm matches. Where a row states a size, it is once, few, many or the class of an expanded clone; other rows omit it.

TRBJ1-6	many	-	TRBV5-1	TGCGCCAGCAGCTTGGGGGACCGGACGGGGAATTCACCCCTCCACTTT	CASSLGDRTGNSPLHF
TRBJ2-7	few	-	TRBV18	TGTGCCAGCTCACCACTTTCGAGGGAGGTCTCCTACGAGCAGTACTTC	CASSPLSREVSYEQYF
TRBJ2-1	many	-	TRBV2	TGTGCCAGCAGTGAAGAAGGGTACCTTGAGCAGTTCTTC	CASSEEGYLEQFF
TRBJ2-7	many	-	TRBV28	TGTGCCAGCAGTCTGTCCCGGTCCGGGGAGCAGTACTTC	CASSLSRSGEQYF
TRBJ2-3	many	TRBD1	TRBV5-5	TGTGCCAGCAGCTCGGGACAGGGGATTCCGGGCACAGATACGCAGTATTTT	CASSSGQGIPGTDTQYF
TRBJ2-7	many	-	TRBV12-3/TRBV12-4	TGTGCCAGCAGTTCCCCTGGGATCGAGCAGTACTTC	CASSSPGIEQYF
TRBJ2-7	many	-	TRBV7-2	TGTGCCAGCAGCTTAGTGCGCGGATCTTACTACGAGCAGTACTTC	CASSLVRGSYYEQYF
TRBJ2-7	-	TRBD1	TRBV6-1	TGTGCCAGCAGTCAACTGAGACAGGGGACCGAGCAGTACTTC	CASSQLRQGTEQYF
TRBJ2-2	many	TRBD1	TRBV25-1	TGTGCCAGCAGTGAGGGGGACAGGGACACCGGGGAGCTGTTTTTT	CASSEGDRDTGELFF
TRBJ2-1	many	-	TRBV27	TGTGCCAGCAGACAACCACCTGTCTCAAGCCCCTACAATGAGCAGTTCTTC	CASRQPPVSSPYNEQFF
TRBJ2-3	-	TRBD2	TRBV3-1	TGTGCCAGCAGCCCGAGGGGAGGGGTGAGCACAGATACGCAGTATTTT	CASSPRGGVSTDTQYF
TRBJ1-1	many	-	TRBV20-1	TGCAGTGCTAGTCCGGGGGGGGGGAACACTGAAGCTTTCTTT	CSASPGGGNTEAFF
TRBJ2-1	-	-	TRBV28	TGTGCCAGCAGTTCAGGGAATTACGATGAGCAGTTCTTC	CASSSGNYDEQFF
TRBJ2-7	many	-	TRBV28	TGTGCCAGCAGTTTATTGAACGAGCAGTACTTC	CASSLLNEQYF
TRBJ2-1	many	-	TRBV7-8	TGTGCCAGCAGCTTAGATGGCATACCTACTTACAATGAGCAGTTCTTC	CASSLDGIPTYNEQFF
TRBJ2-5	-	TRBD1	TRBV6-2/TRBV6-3	TGTGCCAGCAGACAGGGGGCGAGTAAGGAGACCCAGTACTTC	CASRQGASKETQYF
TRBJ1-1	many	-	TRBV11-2	TGTGCCAGCAGCTTAGTCCCCCGAGGCAGGGGTGCGACTGAAGCTTTCTTT	CASSLVPRGRGATEAFF
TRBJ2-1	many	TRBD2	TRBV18	TGTGCCAGCTCACCGTTTAGCGGGAGAGGAGAGCAGTTCTTC	CASSPFSGRGEQFF
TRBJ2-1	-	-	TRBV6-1	TGTGCCAGCAGTGTTAAGGGCTTCTCCTACAATGAGCAGTTCTTC	CASSVKGFSYNEQFF
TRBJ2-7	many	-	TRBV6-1	TGTGCCAGCAGTGAACGTAACAGAGACTACGAGCAGTACTTC	CASSERNRDYEQYF
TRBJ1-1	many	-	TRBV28	TGTGCCAGCAGTTCCCCTTTTTTGTCAGCTTTCTTT	CASSSPFLSAFF
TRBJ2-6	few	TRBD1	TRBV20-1	TGCAGTGCTAGACCGTCCGGGACAGGGGTCCCCAACGTCCTGACTTTC	CSARPSGTGVPNVLTF
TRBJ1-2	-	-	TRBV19	TGTGCCAGTAGTAGGGCAGGGTCTAACTATGGCTACACCTTC	CASSRAGSNYGYTF
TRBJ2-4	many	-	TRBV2	TGTGCCAGCACCGAGTGGGCCAAAAACATTCAGTACTTC	CASTEWAKNIQYF
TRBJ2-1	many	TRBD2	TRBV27	TGTGCCAGCAGTACCTCCCTAGCGGTCACCGGCAAAGTATCAGTGAACAATGAGCAGTTCTTC	CASSTSLAVTGKVSVNNEQFF
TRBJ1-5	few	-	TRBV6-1	TGTGCCAGCAGTTCGTTGAGAAATCAGCCCCAGCATTTT	CASSSLRNQPQHF
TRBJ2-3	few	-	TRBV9	TGTGCCAGCAGTGCCACAGGATCCACAAGCACAGATACGCAGTATTTT	CASSATGSTSTDTQYF
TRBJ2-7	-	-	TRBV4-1	TGCGCCAGCAGCGACTACTTAGGGGACGAGCAGTACTTC	CASSDYLGDEQYF
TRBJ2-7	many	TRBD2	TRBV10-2	TGCGCCAGCGAGGGACTAGCGGGAGGGAGGAGCGAGCAGTACTTC	CASEGLAGGRSEQYF
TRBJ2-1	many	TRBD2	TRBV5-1	TGCGCCAGCAGCTTGGTGGGGGGAGACGGACTAGCGGGAGGCCACAATGAGCAGTTCTTC	CASSLVGGDGLAGGHNEQFF
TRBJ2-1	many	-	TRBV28	TGTGCCAGCGGCCTAGGGGGTCTCGGGTACAATGAGCAGTTCTTC	CASGLGGLGYNEQFF
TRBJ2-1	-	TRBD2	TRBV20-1	TGCAGTCCGAGACTAGCACAATACAATGAGCAGTTCTTC	CSPRLAQYNEQFF
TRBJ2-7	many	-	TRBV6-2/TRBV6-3	TGTGCCAGCAGTTACTCCGCGCTAGGCTACGAGCAGTACTTC	CASSYSALGYEQYF
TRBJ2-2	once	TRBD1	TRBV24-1	TGTGCCACCAGTGACCCCGGGACAGTAAACACCGGGGAGCTGTTTTTT	CATSDPGTVNTGELFF
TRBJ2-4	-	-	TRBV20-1	TGCAGTGCTAGAGTTTTTGGGACAACCGCCAAAAACATTCAGTACTTC	CSARVFGTTAKNIQYF
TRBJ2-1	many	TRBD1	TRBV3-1	TGTGCCAGCAGCCCCCGGGACAGGGGGCGCTTTGAGCAGTTCTTC	CASSPRDRGRFEQFF
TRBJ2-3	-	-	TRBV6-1	TGTGCCAGCAGTAATGTAAAACAGGGAATGGGCACAGATACGCAGTATTTT	CASSNVKQGMGTDTQYF
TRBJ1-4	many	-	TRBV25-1	TGTGCCAGCAGTAGCCTAGCAGGAACTAATGAAAAACTGTTTTTT	CASSSLAGTNEKLFF
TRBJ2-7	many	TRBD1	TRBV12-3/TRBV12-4	TGTGCCAGCAGTGGGACAGGGGGGTTTATGGAGCAGTACTTC	CASSGTGGFMEQYF
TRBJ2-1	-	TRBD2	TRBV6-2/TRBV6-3	TGTACCAGCGGGGCGGAGGGGTACAATGAGCAGTTCTTC	CTSGAEGYNEQFF
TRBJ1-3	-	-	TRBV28	TGTGCCAGCAGTTTTGTCCAGGGTGTAATCTTTGGCTCTGGAAACACCATATATTTT	CASSFVQGVIFGSGNTIYF
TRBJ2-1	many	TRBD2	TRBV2	TGTGCCAGCAAAGGGTCTAGCGGAGCCTACAATGAGCAGTTCTTC	CASKGSSGAYNEQFF
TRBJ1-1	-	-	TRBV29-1	TGCAGCGTTGAAGGGGTCAGCATGAACACTGAAGCTTTCTTT	CSVEGVSMNTEAFF
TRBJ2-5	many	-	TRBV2	TGTGCCAGCACAGAAGGTAGTAGCGTAGAGACCCAGTACTTC	CASTEGSSVETQYF